Below are 2 T cell receptor beta chains sequenced from a single sample in a study of shared clonotypes between healthy human individuals. The table came from immunoSEQ multiplex PCR; TCRdb's copy has only in-frame clones and leaves some out. The sample consists of roughly 2,300,000 clones, 92% of them appearing once. Material for sequencing was naive CD4+ T cells from PBMCs. The subset denotes: CD45RA+ positively selected. The receptor set was obtained from a man aged 18 to 30 in good health. Some clones in this sample may be carry-over from other donors' samples.

The chain couples TRBV5-6 to TRBJ2-7, with TRBD2 matching over 9 bases. The CDR3 extends over 17 amino acids. Trimming removed 7 bases from V and 3 bases from J; junction bases left unmatched: 17. The germline gives CDR1 SGHDT, CDR2 YYEEEE. The CDR3 loop is CASGIGGGLAGRYEQYF. CDR3 nucleotide sequence: TGTGCCAGCGGGATTGGGGGAGGGCTAGCGGGACGCTACGAGCAGTACTTC.

This CDR3 reads CASSSSGTTPDTQYF. The CDR3 DNA reads TGCGCCAGCAGCTCCTCCGGGACAACCCCCGATACGCAGTATTTT. The V call is TRBV5-1, the J call TRBJ2-3; tentative D call: TRBD1 (6 bases). Trimming shortened V by 3 bases and J by 6 bases, and 17 bases separated the two germline ends. Germline CDR1 and CDR2: SGHRS and YFSETQ. The CDR3 runs 15 residues.